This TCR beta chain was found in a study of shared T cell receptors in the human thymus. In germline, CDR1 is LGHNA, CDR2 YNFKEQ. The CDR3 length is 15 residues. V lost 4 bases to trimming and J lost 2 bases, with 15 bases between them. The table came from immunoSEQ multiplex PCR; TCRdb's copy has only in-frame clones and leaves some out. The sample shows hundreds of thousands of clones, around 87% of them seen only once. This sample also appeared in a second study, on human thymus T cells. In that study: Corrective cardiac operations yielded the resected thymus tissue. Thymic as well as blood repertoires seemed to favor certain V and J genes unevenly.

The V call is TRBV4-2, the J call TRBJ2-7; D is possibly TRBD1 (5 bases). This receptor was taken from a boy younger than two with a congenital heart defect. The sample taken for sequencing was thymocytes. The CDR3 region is CASSRGRGQTYEQYF. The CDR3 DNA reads TGTGCCAGCAGCCGGGGAAGGGGTCAGACCTACGAGCAGTACTTC.